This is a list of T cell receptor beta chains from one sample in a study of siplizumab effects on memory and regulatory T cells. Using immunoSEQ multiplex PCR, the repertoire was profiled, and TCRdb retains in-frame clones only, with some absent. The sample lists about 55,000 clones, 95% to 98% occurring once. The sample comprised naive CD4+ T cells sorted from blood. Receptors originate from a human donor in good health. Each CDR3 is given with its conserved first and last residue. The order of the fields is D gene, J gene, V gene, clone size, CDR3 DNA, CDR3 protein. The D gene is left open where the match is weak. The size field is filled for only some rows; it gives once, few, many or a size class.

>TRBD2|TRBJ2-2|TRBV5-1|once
TGCGCCAGCAGCCTAAGACTAGCGGGGCTTACGAACACCGGGGAGCTGTTTTTT
CASSLRLAGLTNTGELFF
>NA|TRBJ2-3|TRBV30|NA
TGTGCCTGTACGGCGGGCGGTTCCACAGATACGCAGTATTTT
CACTAGGSTDTQYF
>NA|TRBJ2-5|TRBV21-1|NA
TGTGCCAGCAGCTCAAATGTCGGAGAGACCCAGTACTTC
CASSSNVGETQYF
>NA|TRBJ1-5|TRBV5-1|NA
TGCGCCAGCAGCTTGGATGGGAATCAGCCCCAGCATTTT
CASSLDGNQPQHF
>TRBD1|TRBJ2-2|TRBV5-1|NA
TGCGCCAGCAGCATAAGACAGGGATCCGGGGAGCTGTTTTTT
CASSIRQGSGELFF
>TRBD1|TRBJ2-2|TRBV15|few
TGTGCCACCAGCAGGGCCGGGGCAGGGGGCTTCGGGGAGCTGTTTTTT
CATSRAGAGGFGELFF
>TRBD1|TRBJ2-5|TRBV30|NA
TGTGCCTGGATAGACAGGGAAGAGACCCAGTACTTC
CAWIDREETQYF
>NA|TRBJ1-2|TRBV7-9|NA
TGTGCCAGCAGCGCCGGACTCGGGGTCTATGGCTACACCTTC
CASSAGLGVYGYTF
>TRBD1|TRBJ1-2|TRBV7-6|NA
TGTGCCAGCAGCTTAACCAGGGGACAGAGCTATGGCTACACCTTC
CASSLTRGQSYGYTF
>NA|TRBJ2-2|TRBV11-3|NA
TGTGCCAGCAGCCTGGCCTTCACCGGGGAGCTGTTTTTT
CASSLAFTGELFF
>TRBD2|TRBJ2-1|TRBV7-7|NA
TGTGCTAGCAGCTACGGACTAGCGGGAGTGGGTGAGCAGTTCTTC
CASSYGLAGVGEQFF
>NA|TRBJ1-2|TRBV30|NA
TGTGCCTGGAGTACGGGGGGCGCCGACTATGGCTACACCTTC
CAWSTGGADYGYTF
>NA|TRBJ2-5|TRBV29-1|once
TGCAGCGTTGAAGAGGGGGTCGAGACCCAGTACTTC
CSVEEGVETQYF
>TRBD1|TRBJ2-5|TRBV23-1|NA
TGCGCCAGCAGTCATCGCTCAGGGGGCCGGGAGACCCAGTACTTC
CASSHRSGGRETQYF
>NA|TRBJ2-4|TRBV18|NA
TGTGCCAGCTCACCAGGGGACATTCAGTACTTC
CASSPGDIQYF
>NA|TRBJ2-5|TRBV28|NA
TGTGCCAGCAGTTTAGGGTCCGGAGGGAAGACCCAGTACTTC
CASSLGSGGKTQYF
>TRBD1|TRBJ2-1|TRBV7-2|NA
TGTGCCAGCAGCCTGGGACAGTCGGTCAATGAGCAGTTCTTC
CASSLGQSVNEQFF
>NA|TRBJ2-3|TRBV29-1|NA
TGCAGCGCCCGGGACCTCACAGATACGCAGTATTTT
CSARDLTDTQYF
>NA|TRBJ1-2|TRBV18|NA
TGTGCCAGCTCACAGAGTGCCGATTATGGCTACACCTTC
CASSQSADYGYTF
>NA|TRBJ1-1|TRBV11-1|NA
TGTGCCAGCAGGCTTAGTGGGGGGACCACTGAAGCTTTCTTT
CASRLSGGTTEAFF
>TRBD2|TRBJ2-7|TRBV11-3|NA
TGTGCCAGCAGCTCCCGGACTAGCGGATACTACGAGCAGTACTTC
CASSSRTSGYYEQYF
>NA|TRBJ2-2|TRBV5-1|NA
TGCGCCAGCAGCTTACAGGCCTCGAACACCGGGGAGCTGTTTTTT
CASSLQASNTGELFF
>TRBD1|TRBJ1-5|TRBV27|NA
TGTGCCAGCAGTTCAGACAGGGGTCCGGACCAGCCCCAGCATTTT
CASSSDRGPDQPQHF
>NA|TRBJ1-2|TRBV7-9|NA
TGTGCCAGCAGCTTGACCCTTTCCTCTTCCTATGGCTACACCTTC
CASSLTLSSSYGYTF
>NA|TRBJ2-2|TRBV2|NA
TGTGCCAGCAGGCCCCCCGACACCGGGGAGCTGTTTTTT
CASRPPDTGELFF
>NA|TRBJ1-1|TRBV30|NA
TGTGCCTGGAGTGACCAGAACACTGAAGCTTTCTTT
CAWSDQNTEAFF
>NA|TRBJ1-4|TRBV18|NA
TGTGCCAGCTCACAGGGCATTCCTACTGAAAAACTGTTTTTT
CASSQGIPTEKLFF
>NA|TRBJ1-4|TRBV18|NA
TGTGCCAGCTCGCAACGGGCCACTAATGAAAAACTGTTTTTT
CASSQRATNEKLFF
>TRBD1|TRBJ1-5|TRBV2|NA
TGTGCCAGCAGTGAAGGACAGGGGGTAAAGAGCAATCAGCCCCAGCATTTT
CASSEGQGVKSNQPQHF
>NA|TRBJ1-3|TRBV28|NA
TGTGCCAGCAGTTTAAGGCAGCTCTCTGGAAACACCATATATTTT
CASSLRQLSGNTIYF
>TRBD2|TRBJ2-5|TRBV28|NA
TGTGCCAGCAGTTTATATCGGGGTAGCGGGAGAACGGAGACCCAGTACTTC
CASSLYRGSGRTETQYF